The 22 T cell receptor beta chains in this list originate from one sample, sequenced in a study of T-cell memory formation after mild COVID-19. TCRdb recomputed calls from the 5' RACE reads with MiXCR, one row per CDR3 protein. The profile covers about 360,000 distinct CDR3 sequences, with over 10% appearing a single time and about a fifth taken by the ten largest. Sequencing was done on a sample of PBMCs or a T cell subset sorted from them (not recorded which). The receptors were gathered from a man between 18 and 29 years old who had mild COVID-19 (a few samples of this study predate the infection). Cell type and time point are not known.

The V call is TRBV9, the J call TRBJ2-3, with 11 bases aligning to TRBD2. CDR3 length equals 17 residues. CDR1 SGDLS and CDR2 YYNGEE come from the germline V gene. The junction had 5 bases not matched to a gene; V was cut back by 0 bases and J by 2 bases. CDR3 in amino acids: CASSVGGGLAATDTQYF. In DNA form, the CDR3 reads TGTGCCAGCAGCGTAGGGGGGGGACTAGCGGCCACAGATACGCAGTATTTT.

The gene calls are TRBV6-5 and TRBJ1-5; no definite D call. V lost 4 bases and J lost 5, with 9 bases in between. The germline CDR1 and CDR2 sequences are MNHEY and SVGAGI. This CDR3 comprises 13 residues. As DNA, the CDR3 is TGTGCCAGCAGTTTTAAAGTTTATCAGCCCCAGCATTTT. Encoded protein: CASSFKVYQPQHF.

This clonotype was detected many times. The CDR3 bases are TGTGCCAGCAGCTTAATGACAGATACGCAGTATTTT. It is translated as CASSLMTDTQYF. V and J are TRBV7-2 and TRBJ2-3; D is unresolved. Looked up from germline, CDR1 is SGHTA and CDR2 is FQGNSA. The CDR3 is made up of 12 amino acids. The V end was cut by 2 bases, the J end by 3 bases, with 3 bases between.

This clonotype was seen many times. This chain joins TRBV7-7 and TRBJ2-1, with a tentative D call TRBD1 (5 bases). CDR1 SSHAT and CDR2 FNYEAQ come from the germline V gene (reference sequence). The CDR3 has 13 residues. V dropped 5 bases and J dropped 4 bases, with 9 bases sitting between them. The CDR3 sequence: CASSPDSYNEQFF. The DNA of the CDR3 is TGTGCCAGCAGCCCAGACAGTTACAATGAGCAGTTCTTC.

The chain carries TRBV7-2 and TRBJ1-5, with 7 bases lining up with TRBD1. Germline V gene sequence: CDR1 SGHTA, CDR2 FQGNSA. This CDR3 has 17 amino acids. V shed 1 base and J 7 bases; nucleotides not matched to a gene: 13. CDR3 sequence reads: CASSLGGGGGRGQPQHF. The CDR3 coding sequence is TGTGCCAGCAGCTTAGGAGGAGGGGGCGGCCGGGGGCAGCCCCAGCATTTT. Full variable domain (rest looked up from reference TRBV7-2 and TRBJ1-5): GAGVSQSPSNKVTEKGKDVELRCDPISGHTALYWYRQSLGQGLEFLIYFQGNSAPDKSGLPSDRFSAERTGGSVSTLTIQRTQQEDSAVYLCASSLGGGGGRGQPQHFGDGTRLSIL.

In this sample, this clonotype turned up a few times. V usage is TRBV5-4 and J usage is TRBJ2-7, with D perhaps TRBD1 (7 bases). CDR1 and CDR2 (germline): SGHNT, YYREEE (reference sequence). The V end lost 4 bases, the J end lost 3 bases, and 14 bases lay between the germline ends. The CDR3 runs 14 residues. As DNA, the CDR3 is TGTGCCAGCAGCCCGACAGGGACTGTCTACGAGCAGTACTTC. It yields the protein CASSPTGTVYEQYF.

The chain combines TRBV7-9 with TRBJ2-1; 10 positions match TRBD2. The V and J ends lost 5 bases and 3 bases, in that order; junction bases with no gene match: 7. The V gene's germline CDR1 is SEHNR and CDR2 FQNEAQ (reference sequence). The CDR3 sequence is 16 residues long. The CDR3 here is CASSAATSGHYNEQFF. CDR3 DNA: TGTGCCAGCAGCGCCGCGACTAGCGGGCACTACAATGAGCAGTTCTTC.

This chain connects TRBV4-2 to TRBJ2-2; D ambiguous. V lost 4 bases to trimming and J lost 4 bases, with 10 bases between them. The germline CDR1 and CDR2 sequences are LGHNA and YNFKEQ. The CDR3 loop spans 14 amino acids. The CDR3 DNA is TGTGCCAGCAGCCCGCCATGGGGCACCGGGGAGCTGTTTTTT. It specifies CASSPPWGTGELFF.

This clonotype was counted only a few times. This sequence joins TRBV7-9 and TRBJ1-1; unclear D gene. This CDR3 is built from 13 residues. CDR1 is SEHNR and CDR2 is FQNEAQ in the germline V gene (reference sequence). The V end lost 4 bases, the J end lost 1 base, and 7 bases lay between the germline ends. The CDR3 region has the DNA TGTGCCAGCAGCTCACCGGCGAACACTGAAGCTTTCTTT. Its protein is CASSSPANTEAFF.

In this sample, this clonotype turned up a few times. The rearrangement links TRBV3-1 to TRBJ2-3; TRBD1 might be the D (6 bases). V shed 4 bases and J shed 4 bases, with 15 bases lying between them. Germline V gives CDR1 LGHDT, CDR2 YNNKEL (reference sequence). The CDR3 has 15 residues. The CDR3 is CASSPSGARSDTQYF. CDR3 bases: TGTGCCAGCAGCCCTTCAGGGGCGCGGTCAGATACGCAGTATTTT.

To note about this clonotype: Likely a read error: the CDR3 ends without its conserved phenylalanine or tryptophan. This rearrangement joins TRBV20-1 to TRBJ2-5; D may be TRBD1 or TRBD2 (5 bases each). The CDR3 covers 13 residues. Germline values: CDR1 DFQATT, CDR2 SNEGSKA (reference sequence). CDR3 DNA sequence: TGCAGCCTTGGATCCGGGGCACAAGAGACCCAGTACTTA. It encodes CSLGSGAQETQYL.

The genes are TRBV7-2 and TRBJ2-5; D is ambiguous. The CDR3 extends over 14 amino acids. CDR1 and CDR2 from the germline V gene are SGHTA and FQGNSA. V was pared by 5 bases and J by 5 bases, with 15 bases between. The CDR3 reads CASSPHPDKETQYF. The CDR3 bases are TGTGCCAGCAGCCCGCACCCCGACAAGGAGACCCAGTACTTC.

V is TRBV6-2 or TRBV6-3 and J is TRBJ1-1; tentatively, D is TRBD1 (5 bases). The germline V gene encodes CDR1 MNHEY and CDR2 SVGEGT. V lost 8 bases, J lost 4 bases, and 17 bases lay in between. This CDR3 has 14 residues. Written as DNA, the CDR3 is TGTGCCAGCGAACACCGATCTAGGGGCACTGAAGCTTTCTTT. Translating gives CASEHRSRGTEAFF.

The V call is TRBV5-4, the J call TRBJ2-5; D ambiguous. Germline V lookup: CDR1 SGHNT, CDR2 YYREEE (reference sequence). CDR3 size: 14 residues. V was trimmed by 0 bases and J by 4 bases, leaving 10 bases between them. The CDR3 DNA reads TGTGCCAGCAGCTTGGCCTTGGCGAGAGAGACCCAGTACTTC. Protein product: CASSLALARETQYF. Full variable domain (rest looked up from reference TRBV5-4 and TRBJ2-5): ETGVTQSPTHLIKTRGQQVTLRCSSQSGHNTVSWYQQALGQGPQFIFQYYREEENGRGNFPPRFSGLQFPNYSSELNVNALELDDSALYLCASSLALARETQYFGPGTRLLVL.

This clonotype was seen more than once but under ten times. This sequence joins TRBV7-9 and TRBJ1-1, with a tentative D call TRBD1 (6 bases). The CDR3 loop spans 14 amino acids. Germline V gives CDR1 SEHNR, CDR2 FQNEAQ (reference sequence). Trimming took 5 bases from V and 10 from J, leaving 20 bases between them. CDR3 sequence (DNA): TGTGCCAGCAGCCCCGGGGTCGGGGGCTTCAGAGCTTTCTTT. Protein: CASSPGVGGFRAFF.

This clonotype was seen more than once but under ten times. A read error may account for a junction end that differs from germline. J is TRBJ2-3 and V is TRBV12-3 or TRBV12-4; 8 bases align to TRBD2. The CDR3 sequence is 11 residues long. CDR3 amino acids: CASSLRRGVAF. CDR3 DNA sequence: TGTGCCAGCAGTTTAAGGCGGGGGGTGGCTTTT.

This clonotype has more than one count but fewer than ten. The V call is TRBV4-2, the J call TRBJ2-3, with 8 bases lining up with TRBD2. The length of the CDR3 is 17 residues. Germline V gene sequence: CDR1 LGHNA, CDR2 YNFKEQ. V gave up 1 base and J gave up 1 base; unmatched junction bases: 7. DNA of the CDR3: TGTGCCAGCAGCCAAGGTTATAGCGGGGACCGCACAGATACGCAGTATTTT. It yields the protein CASSQGYSGDRTDTQYF.

This clonotype was counted ten times or more. The chain carries TRBV7-2 and TRBJ2-5, with D possibly TRBD2 on 7 matching bases. Germline CDR1 and CDR2: SGHTA and FQGNSA. V lost 5 bases and J 4 bases, leaving 23 bases between the germline ends. The CDR3 runs to 17 residues. CDR3 amino acids: CASSPTFGGGSRETQYF. CDR3 in DNA: TGTGCCAGCAGCCCAACCTTTGGGGGGGGCAGTAGAGAGACCCAGTACTTC.

This clonotype has just a few counts. This sequence joins TRBV7-2 and TRBJ1-6; perhaps TRBD1 as D (5 bases). The CDR3 contains 15 residues. Trimming removed 2 bases at V and 6 bases at J, with 11 bases between. Germline values: CDR1 SGHTA, CDR2 FQGNSA. The DNA of the CDR3 is TGTGCCAGCAGCTTATCAGGGTCGGGTAATTCACCCCTCCACTTT. This codes for CASSLSGSGNSPLHF.

The chain has TRBV6-6 and TRBJ1-2; a weak D match, TRBD1 (5 bases). The CDR3 has 14 amino acids. CDR1 MNHNY and CDR2 SVGAGI come from the germline V gene (reference sequence). With 7 bases removed from V and 2 bases from J, the gap between germline ends came to 14 bases. The CDR3 DNA is TGTGCCAGCACCCAATGGGGGAACAACTATGGCTACACCTTC. This sequence encodes CASTQWGNNYGYTF.

The chain is built from TRBV12-3 or TRBV12-4 and TRBJ1-1; the D gene is possibly TRBD1 (5 bases). The V end lost 6 bases, the J end lost 3 bases, and 26 bases lay between the germline ends. The CDR3 length is 18 residues. CDR3 sequence: CASRPEGDPGLLDTEAFF. The CDR3 nucleotides read TGTGCCAGCAGGCCCGAAGGGGACCCGGGACTTCTTGACACTGAAGCTTTCTTT.

This clonotype was observed a handful of times. V gene TRBV9 combines with J gene TRBJ2-3, with D hard to call. CDR1 is SGDLS, CDR2 YYNGEE, per germline. The CDR3 runs to 15 residues. The V gene lost 0 bases and the J gene lost 1 base, with 9 bases spanning the gap. CDR3 protein: CASSVGVRGTDTQYF. CDR3 bases: TGTGCCAGCAGCGTAGGAGTCCGGGGCACAGATACGCAGTATTTT.